A selection of T cell receptor beta chains follows, all from one sample in a study of T cell repertoires in cytomegalovirus infection. TCRdb called the reads again in MiXCR, with one record for every CDR3 protein. Of 680,000 or so distinct CDR3 sequences in the sample, approximately 40% were seen once. Input material: PBMCs. The receptors originated from a human donor in good health (CMV status not recorded). Some clones in this sample may be carry-over from other donors' samples. Both conserved end residues are part of each CDR3. A D gene is named only where the DNA matches it firmly. Some rows mark clone size as missing; the rest say once, few, many or name a class of expanded clone.

d_call cdr3_length j_call v_call clone_size cdr3_aa cdr3_nt
. 14 TRBJ2-7 TRBV12-3/TRBV12-4 . CASSQSVGPGEQYF TGTGCCAGCAGCCAATCAGTTGGGCCGGGCGAGCAGTACTTC
TRBD1 15 TRBJ1-4 TRBV30 . CAWRDRPPTNEKLFF TGTGCCTGGAGGGACAGGCCCCCAACTAATGAAAAACTGTTTTTT
TRBD2 17 TRBJ2-2 TRBV12-3/TRBV12-4 few CASRAVAGGPGTGELFF TGTGCCAGCAGGGCAGTAGCGGGAGGGCCGGGCACCGGGGAGCTGTTTTTT
. 13 TRBJ1-1 TRBV28 . CASSLFSGAEAFF TGTGCCAGCAGTTTATTTAGTGGCGCTGAAGCTTTCTTT
. 17 TRBJ1-3 TRBV7-2 few CASSLDRSRGRGNTIYF TGTGCCAGCAGCTTAGATCGATCCCGGGGCAGGGGAAACACCATATATTTT
TRBD1 16 TRBJ2-6 TRBV19 . CASSRGQASGANVLTF TGTGCCAGTAGTAGGGGACAGGCCTCTGGGGCCAACGTCCTGACTTTC
. 19 TRBJ2-7 TRBV7-6 few CASSLALGNSGRVNGEQYF TGTGCCAGCAGCTTAGCTTTAGGTAATTCCGGCAGGGTTAACGGCGAGCAGTACTTC
. 11 TRBJ2-1 TRBV5-1 . CASSLINEQFF TGCGCCAGCAGCTTGATCAATGAGCAGTTCTTC
TRBD1 13 TRBJ1-2 TRBV12-3/TRBV12-4 few CASSVDRGYGYTF TGTGCCAGCAGTGTTGACAGGGGCTATGGCTACACCTTC
. 12 TRBJ2-2 TRBV4-2 . CASSQVGGELFF TGTGCCAGCAGCCAAGTGGGAGGGGAGCTGTTTTTT
TRBD1 14 TRBJ1-1 TRBV5-1 . CASSVRGMNTEAFF TGCGCCAGCAGCGTCAGGGGGATGAACACTGAAGCTTTCTTT
. 15 TRBJ2-3 TRBV7-8 few CASSLMVLVVDTQYF TGTGCCAGCAGCTTAATGGTACTAGTCGTAGATACGCAGTATTTT
TRBD1 15 TRBJ1-1 TRBV4-1 few CASSHEQGADTEAFF TGCGCCAGCAGCCACGAACAGGGGGCGGACACTGAAGCTTTCTTT
. 13 TRBJ1-1 TRBV6-6 . CASIDLRRTEAFF TGTGCCAGCATCGACCTCAGGAGAACTGAAGCTTTCTTT
TRBD2 13 TRBJ2-7 TRBV28 . CASRQGLTNEQYF TGTGCCAGCAGGCAGGGACTAACCAACGAGCAGTACTTC
. 12 TRBJ1-1 TRBV20-1 . CSTPLGATEAFF TGCAGCACTCCCCTGGGGGCCACTGAAGCTTTCTTT
. 13 TRBJ1-5 TRBV2 . CASRSRGNQPQHF TGTGCCAGCAGATCAAGGGGAAATCAGCCCCAGCATTTT
. 13 TRBJ2-1 TRBV20-1 few CSAFTGNNNEQFF TGCAGTGCTTTTACAGGGAATAACAATGAGCAGTTCTTC
. 12 TRBJ1-1 TRBV7-8 . CASSSKNTETFF TGTGCCAGCAGCTCAAAGAACACTGAAACTTTCTTT
. 12 TRBJ2-7 TRBV28 . CASSLLGDEQYF TGTGCCAGCAGTTTATTGGGGGACGAGCAGTACTTC
TRBD2 15 TRBJ2-3 TRBV20-1 . CSARPGLAGTDTQYF TGCAGTGCTCGGCCCGGACTAGCGGGCACAGATACGCAGTATTTT
TRBD1 13 TRBJ1-1 TRBV6-5 . CASSYDRGLAAFF TGTGCCAGCAGTTACGACAGGGGACTGGCAGCTTTCTTT
TRBD1 15 TRBJ1-2 TRBV7-3 many CASSLQGQAGDGYTF TGTGCCAGCAGCTTACAGGGACAGGCTGGTGATGGCTACACCTTC
TRBD2 15 TRBJ2-1 TRBV19 . CASSRASGSLNEQFF TGTGCCAGTAGTAGAGCTAGCGGGAGCTTAAATGAGCAGTTCTTC
TRBD1 17 TRBJ2-5 TRBV7-2 . CASSLDDIGGFQETQYF TGTGCCAGCAGCTTAGACGATATAGGGGGCTTTCAAGAGACCCAGTACTTC
. 16 TRBJ1-3 TRBV7-8 . CASSFIGTSSGNTIYF TGTGCCAGCAGCTTTATAGGGACCTCGTCTGGAAACACCATATATTTT
. 14 TRBJ1-1 TRBV5-1 few CASAPPSQNTEAFF TGCGCCAGCGCCCCCCCAAGCCAGAACACTGAAGCTTTCTTT
. 14 TRBJ1-4 TRBV5-5 . CASSQREPNEKLFF TGTGCCAGCAGCCAAAGAGAGCCTAATGAAAAACTGTTTTTT
TRBD2 18 TRBJ2-2 TRBV27 . CASSLTGRPQRSTGELFF TGTGCCAGCAGTTTAACCGGGAGGCCCCAAAGGAGCACCGGGGAGCTGTTTTTT
. 16 TRBJ1-1 TRBV14 . CASSHRLTLMNTEAFF TGTGCCAGCAGCCACCGATTGACACTCATGAACACTGAAGCTTTCTTT
. 12 TRBJ2-1 TRBV20-1 . CSARNSYNEQFF TGCAGTGCTAGGAATTCCTACAATGAGCAGTTCTTC
. 16 TRBJ1-2 TRBV7-2 many CASSLEGGAPGYGYTF TGTGCCAGCAGCTTAGAGGGAGGGGCCCCAGGGTATGGCTACACCTTC
. 17 TRBJ2-5 TRBV10-2 few CASSELQPWTAEETQYF TGCGCCAGCAGTGAGTTACAACCTTGGACAGCTGAGGAGACCCAGTACTTC
. 14 TRBJ2-2 TRBV6-4 . CASRIGLNTGELFF TGTGCCAGCAGAATTGGGTTAAACACCGGGGAGCTGTTTTTT
TRBD2 15 TRBJ2-2 TRBV6-1 few CASSLLAANTGELFF TGTGCCAGCAGCCTACTAGCGGCGAACACCGGGGAGCTGTTTTTT
. 15 TRBJ2-3 TRBV4-1 few CASSRGGGDTDTQYF TGCGCCAGCAGCCGAGGAGGGGGTGATACAGATACGCAGTATTTT
. 14 TRBJ2-2 TRBV25-1 . CSSSDPLGAGELFF TGTTCCAGCAGCGACCCGCTGGGGGCCGGGGAGCTGTTTTTT
. 17 TRBJ1-6 TRBV27 few CASSLVHTRIYNSPLHF TGTGCCAGCAGTTTAGTCCACACTCGGATCTATAATTCACCCCTCCACTTT
. 13 TRBJ2-7 TRBV6-1 few CASSVSRKYEQYF TGTGCCAGCAGCGTCTCCCGGAAGTACGAGCAGTACTTC
. 14 TRBJ1-2 TRBV5-4 . CASSSMTAAYGYTF TGTGCCAGCAGCTCAATGACAGCCGCCTATGGCTACACCTTC
TRBD2 15 TRBJ2-7 TRBV2 . CASSPDGGRGYEQYF TGTGCCAGCAGCCCCGACGGAGGGAGGGGCTACGAGCAGTACTTC
. 15 TRBJ2-3 TRBV13 few CASTDSYRSGDTQYF TGTGCCAGCACCGATTCTTATCGGAGTGGAGATACGCAGTATTTT
. 12 TRBJ1-2 TRBV12-3/TRBV12-4 . CASSLFKGGYTF TGTGCCAGCAGTTTATTTAAGGGTGGCTACACCTTC
. 13 TRBJ2-1 TRBV5-1 few CASHLVENNEQFF TGCGCCAGCCACCTCGTCGAGAACAATGAGCAGTTCTTC
TRBD2 15 TRBJ2-7 TRBV2 . CASSARAGGWGEQYF TGTGCCAGCAGTGCCCGAGCGGGAGGGTGGGGCGAGCAGTACTTC
TRBD1 18 TRBJ1-3 TRBV7-2 . CASSLGTGGAHSGNTIYF TGTGCCAGCAGCTTAGGGACAGGGGGCGCGCACTCTGGAAACACCATATATTTT
TRBD2 15 TRBJ2-7 TRBV7-8 many CASSPRTSGSYEQYF TGTGCCAGCAGCCCGAGGACTAGCGGGAGCTACGAGCAGTACTTC
TRBD2 15 TRBJ2-3 TRBV4-1 . CASSQEPSGANTQYF TGCGCCAGCAGCCAAGAACCTAGCGGGGCAAATACGCAGTATTTT
. 16 TRBJ1-4 TRBV28 . CASRLTSALANEKLFF TGTGCCAGCAGACTGACCTCTGCCTTGGCTAATGAAAAACTGTTTTTT
. 16 TRBJ2-3 TRBV5-1 . CASSFPGILFADTQYF TGCGCCAGCAGCTTCCCCGGGATCCTTTTCGCAGATACGCAGTATTTT
. 15 TRBJ2-1 TRBV5-5 many CASSLEWGANNEQFF TGTGCCAGCAGCTTGGAATGGGGGGCTAACAATGAGCAGTTCTTC
. 15 TRBJ2-6 TRBV6-5 . CASGGLAVGANVLTF TGTGCCAGCGGGGGATTAGCGGTGGGGGCCAACGTCCTGACTTTC
TRBD1 14 TRBJ2-5 TRBV18 few CASSLRQGMETQYF TGTGCCAGCTCACTCCGACAGGGAATGGAGACCCAGTACTTC
TRBD1 15 TRBJ2-7 TRBV11-1 . CASSLQGQGAYEQYF TGTGCCAGCAGCTTACAGGGACAGGGCGCCTACGAGCAGTACTTC
. 15 TRBJ2-2 TRBV12-3/TRBV12-4 . CASSPRGAQSGELFF TGTGCCAGCAGTCCCCGCGGGGCGCAATCCGGGGAGCTGTTTTTT